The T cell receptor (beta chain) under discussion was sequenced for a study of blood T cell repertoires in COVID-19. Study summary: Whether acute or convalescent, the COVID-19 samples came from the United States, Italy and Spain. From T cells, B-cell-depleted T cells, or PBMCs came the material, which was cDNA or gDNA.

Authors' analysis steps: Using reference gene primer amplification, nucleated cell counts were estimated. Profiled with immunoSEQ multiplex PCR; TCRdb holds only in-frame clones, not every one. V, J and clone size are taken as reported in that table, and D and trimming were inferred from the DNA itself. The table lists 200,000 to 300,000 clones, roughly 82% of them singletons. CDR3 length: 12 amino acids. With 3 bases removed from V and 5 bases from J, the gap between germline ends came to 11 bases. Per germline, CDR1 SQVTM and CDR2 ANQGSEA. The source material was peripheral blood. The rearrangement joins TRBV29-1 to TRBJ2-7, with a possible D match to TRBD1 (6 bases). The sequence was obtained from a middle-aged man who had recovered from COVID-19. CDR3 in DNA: TGCAGCGTTGATTTGGGGGCGGACGAGCAGTACTTC. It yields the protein CSVDLGADEQYF.